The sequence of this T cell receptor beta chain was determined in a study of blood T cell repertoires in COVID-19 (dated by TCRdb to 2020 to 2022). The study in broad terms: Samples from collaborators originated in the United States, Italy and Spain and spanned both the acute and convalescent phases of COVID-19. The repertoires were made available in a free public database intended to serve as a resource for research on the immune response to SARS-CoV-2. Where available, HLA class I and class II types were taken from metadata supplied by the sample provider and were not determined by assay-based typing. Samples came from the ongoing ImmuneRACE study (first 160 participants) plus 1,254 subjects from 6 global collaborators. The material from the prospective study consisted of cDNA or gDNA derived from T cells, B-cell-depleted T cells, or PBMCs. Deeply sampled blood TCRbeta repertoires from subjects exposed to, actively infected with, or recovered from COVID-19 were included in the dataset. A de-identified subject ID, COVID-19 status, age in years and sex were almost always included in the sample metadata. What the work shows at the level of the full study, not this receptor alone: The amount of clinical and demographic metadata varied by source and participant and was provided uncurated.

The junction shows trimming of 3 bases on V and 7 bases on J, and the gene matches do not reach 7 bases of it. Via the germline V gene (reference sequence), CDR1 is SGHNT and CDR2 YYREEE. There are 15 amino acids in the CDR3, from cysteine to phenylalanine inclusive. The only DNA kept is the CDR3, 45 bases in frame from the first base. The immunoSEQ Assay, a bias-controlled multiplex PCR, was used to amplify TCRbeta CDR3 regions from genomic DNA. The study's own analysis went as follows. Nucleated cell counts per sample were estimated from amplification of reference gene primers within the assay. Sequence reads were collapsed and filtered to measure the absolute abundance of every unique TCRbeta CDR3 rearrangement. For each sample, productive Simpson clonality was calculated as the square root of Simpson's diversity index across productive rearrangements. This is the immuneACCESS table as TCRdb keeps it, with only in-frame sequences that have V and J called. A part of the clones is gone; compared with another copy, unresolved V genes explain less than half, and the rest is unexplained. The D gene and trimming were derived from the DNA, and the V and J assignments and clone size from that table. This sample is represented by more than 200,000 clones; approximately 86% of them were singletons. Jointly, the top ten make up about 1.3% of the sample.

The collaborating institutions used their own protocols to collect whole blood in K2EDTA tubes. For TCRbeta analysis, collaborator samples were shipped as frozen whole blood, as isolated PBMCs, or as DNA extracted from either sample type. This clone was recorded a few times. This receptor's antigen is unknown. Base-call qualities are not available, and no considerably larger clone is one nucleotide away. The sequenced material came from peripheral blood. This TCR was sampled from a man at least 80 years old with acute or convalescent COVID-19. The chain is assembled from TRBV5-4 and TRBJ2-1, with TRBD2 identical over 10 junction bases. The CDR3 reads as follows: CASSSGVAGGNEQFF. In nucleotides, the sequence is TGTGCCAGCAGCTCCGGGGTAGCGGGGGGTAATGAGCAGTTCTTC.